The entry that follows covers one T cell receptor beta chain sequence. What it recognizes is unknown. The data belong to a study of post-analysis software for immune sequencing data. Study overall: Relapsing-remitting, secondary progressive and progressive-relapsing multiple sclerosis were all included among the disease courses.

Unique-molecular-identifier-tagged TCR beta cDNA libraries were used. From roughly 1 to 10 million T cells, 400,000 to 550,000 cDNA molecules were obtained. MiXCR was run by TCRdb on the PCR reads, yielding one entry per CDR3 protein. Among about half a million distinct CDR3 sequences listed, approximately 31% were seen once. Regarding the study as a whole: F measure clustering grouped samples strongly by preparation batch.

This sequence was found in a girl between 2 and 17 years old with multiple sclerosis. Sequenced material: blood.

CDR3 in amino acids: CASSLIVRDTGELFF. CDR3 nucleotides: TGTGCCAGCAGTTTAATCGTCAGGGACACCGGGGAGCTGTTTTTT. This chain uses TRBV28 with TRBJ2-2, with D possibly TRBD1 on 5 matching bases. The CDR3 has 15 residues. CDR1 is MDHEN, CDR2 SYDVKM, per germline. V was shortened by 2 bases and J by 3 bases, with 10 bases between the two germline ends.